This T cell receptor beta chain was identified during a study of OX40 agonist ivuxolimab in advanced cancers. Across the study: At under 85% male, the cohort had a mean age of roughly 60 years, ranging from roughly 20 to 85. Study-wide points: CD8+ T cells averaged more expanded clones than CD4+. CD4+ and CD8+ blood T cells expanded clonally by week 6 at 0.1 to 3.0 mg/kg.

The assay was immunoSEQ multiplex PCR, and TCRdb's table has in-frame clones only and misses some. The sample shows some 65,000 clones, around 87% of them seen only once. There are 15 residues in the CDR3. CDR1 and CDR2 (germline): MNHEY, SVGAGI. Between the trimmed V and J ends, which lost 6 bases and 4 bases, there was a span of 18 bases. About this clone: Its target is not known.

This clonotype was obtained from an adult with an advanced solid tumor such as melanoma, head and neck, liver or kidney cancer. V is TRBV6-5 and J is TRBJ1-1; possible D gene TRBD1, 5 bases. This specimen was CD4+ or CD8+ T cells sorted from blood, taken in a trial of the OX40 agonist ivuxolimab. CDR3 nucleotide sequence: TGTGCCAGCAGCCCTCGGGGGGTTGATAGCACTGAAGCTTTCTTT. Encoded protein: CASSPRGVDSTEAFF.